This TCR beta chain was captured in a study of cytomegalovirus exposure and HLA in healthy donors. The germline V gene encodes CDR1 SGHVS and CDR2 FQNEAQ. This CDR3 region has 19 residues. Trimming pared 2 bases from V and 3 bases from J, leaving 20 bases between. PCR amplification relied on 60 Vbeta primers (plus 13 Jbeta primers). Assay used: immunoSEQ multiplex PCR; TCRdb lists only in-frame clones, some missing. The table lists around 110,000 clones, roughly four fifths of them singletons. The rearrangement uses TRBV7-8 and TRBJ2-6; maybe TRBD1 (5 bases). The sequencing input was PBMCs. The TCR was taken from a young woman in good health and CMV-seronegative. CDR3 residues: CASSLTQSPQGFGANVLTF. For the CDR3, the DNA is TGTGCCAGCAGCTTAACCCAAAGCCCTCAGGGTTTTGGGGCCAACGTCCTGACTTTC.